Below are 25 T cell receptor beta chains sequenced from a single sample in a study of cytomegalovirus exposure and HLA in healthy donors. Vbeta (60) and Jbeta (13) primers were used in the PCR. Assay used: immunoSEQ multiplex PCR; TCRdb lists only in-frame clones, some missing. The data hold approximately 240,000 clones, with 82% observed a single time. What was sequenced was PBMCs. The receptors stem from a woman between 35 and 50 years old in good health and CMV-seropositive.

The rearrangement links TRBV7-3 to TRBJ2-1, with a weak D call TRBD2 (5 bases). Germline V CDR1 and CDR2: SGHTA, FQGTGA. Trimming pared 5 bases from V and 10 bases from J, leaving 15 bases between. The CDR3 is made up of 13 amino acids. CDR3 DNA: TGTGCCAGCAGCCCTAGGGCGGGTTGGGAGCAGTTCTTC. Protein sequence: CASSPRAGWEQFF.

The chain recombines TRBV6-5 with TRBJ2-5; 8 bases are a match to TRBD1. CDR1 MNHEY and CDR2 SVGAGI come from the germline V gene. Trimming took 5 bases from V and 5 from J; bases not matched to a gene: 10. The CDR3 runs 15 residues. CDR3 in DNA: TGTGCCAGCAGTCAGGACCCGGGACAGGAGGAGACCCAGTACTTC. This codes for CASSQDPGQEETQYF.

CDR3 loop: CASSREGFGYTF. In DNA, the CDR3 is TGTGCCAGCAGCCGGGAGGGGTTTGGCTACACCTTC. V usage is TRBV2 and J usage is TRBJ1-2, with a possible D match to TRBD1 (5 bases). Germline CDR1 SNHLY, CDR2 FYNNEI. V was pared by 6 bases and J by 7 bases, with 12 bases between. There are 12 residues in the CDR3.

The gene calls are TRBV30 and TRBJ2-5; 7 positions match TRBD1. This CDR3 contains 15 residues. V trimming: 3 bases; J trimming: 4 bases; junction bases outside the gene matches: 11. Germline V lookup: CDR1 GTSNPN, CDR2 SVGIG (reference sequence). CDR3 nucleotides: TGTGCCTGGAGCCATTTAGCCCGGGACAGAGAGACCCAGTACTTC. It codes for CAWSHLARDRETQYF.

The V and J genes are TRBV4-2 and TRBJ1-1; TRBD1 matches 9 bases. The germline V gene encodes CDR1 LGHNA and CDR2 YNFKEQ. This CDR3 has 16 amino acids. The ends lost 2 bases at V and 0 bases at J; junction bases unmatched: 4. The CDR3 loop is CASSQQQGAMNTEAFF. The CDR3 nucleotides read TGTGCCAGCAGCCAACAACAGGGGGCGATGAACACTGAAGCTTTCTTT.

This clone was counted a single time. The chain joins TRBV19 to TRBJ2-1; TRBD2 is a possible D gene (6 bases). Per the germline V gene, CDR1 is LNHDA and CDR2 is SQIVND (reference sequence). V lost 0 bases, J lost 8 bases, and 11 bases lay in between. The CDR3 is 14 amino acids. The CDR3 sequence is CASSIETSIDEQFF. In DNA, the CDR3 is TGTGCCAGTAGTATAGAAACTAGCATAGATGAGCAGTTCTTC.

The J gene is TRBJ2-1, the V gene TRBV7-3, with 8 bases identical to TRBD1. Germline lookup yields CDR1 SGHTA and CDR2 FQGTGA. The CDR3 covers 14 residues. V was clipped by 5 bases and J by 6 bases; unmatched bases: 6. This chain's CDR3 is CASSRGQGGNEQFF. The CDR3, as DNA: TGTGCCAGCAGCCGCGGACAGGGAGGCAATGAGCAGTTCTTC.

In the case of this clone: Other nucleotide sequences in the sample specify the same CDR3. The chain carries TRBV12-5 and TRBJ2-5, with 9 positions matching TRBD1. The germline V gene has CDR1 LGHNT and CDR2 FRNRAP. The CDR3 loop spans 16 amino acids. Unmatched junction bases numbered 11, after V lost 5 bases and J lost 4 bases. CDR3 in amino acids: CASGRSTGGSGETQYF. The CDR3, as DNA: TGTGCTAGTGGTAGGTCCACAGGGGGCTCTGGAGAGACCCAGTACTTC. Full variable domain (rest looked up from reference TRBV12-5 and TRBJ2-5): DARVTQTPRHKVTEMGQEVTMRCQPILGHNTVFWYRQTMMQGLELLAYFRNRAPLDDSGMPKDRFSAEMPDATLATLKIQPSEPRDSAVYFCASGRSTGGSGETQYFGPGTRLLVL.

This clone appeared a single time. V and J are TRBV7-8 and TRBJ1-6; D uncertain. The V gene lost 0 bases and the J gene lost 6 bases, with 9 bases spanning the gap. This CDR3 has 15 residues. Germline V gives CDR1 SGHVS, CDR2 FQNEAQ. CDR3 DNA: TGTGCCAGCAGCTTAGCTGGGGAGGCTAATTCACCCCTCCACTTT. Its translation: CASSLAGEANSPLHF.

This clone was seen a single time. The chain links TRBV5-4 to TRBJ2-7, with 7 bases that match TRBD1. The CDR3 has 15 amino acids. Germline V lookup: CDR1 SGHNT, CDR2 YYREEE (reference sequence). V lost 3 bases to trimming and J lost 2 bases; unmatched junction nucleotides: 8. CDR3 in DNA: TGTGCCAGCAGCTCCAAGCTCGGACAGGCCTACGAGCAGTACTTC. Protein product: CASSSKLGQAYEQYF. Full variable domain (rest looked up from reference TRBV5-4 and TRBJ2-7): ETGVTQSPTHLIKTRGQQVTLRCSSQSGHNTVSWYQQALGQGPQFIFQYYREEENGRGNFPPRFSGLQFPNYSSELNVNALELDDSALYLCASSSKLGQAYEQYFGPGTRLTVT.

Remarks on this clone: One end of the junction does not line up with germline, which may come from a read error. V and J are TRBV7-7 and TRBJ2-3, with 8 bases that match TRBD2. Germline V CDR1 and CDR2: SSHAT, FNYEAQ (reference sequence). The CDR3 is 16 residues long. This chain's CDR3 is CASSLSGTRSTDTQYF. The DNA of the CDR3 is TGTGCTAGCAGCTTATCCGGGACTAGAAGCACAGATACGCAGTATTTT.

The J gene is TRBJ2-7, the V gene TRBV6-5, with TRBD1 matching over 8 bases. The CDR3 is made up of 15 amino acids. Germline V lookup: CDR1 MNHEY, CDR2 SVGAGI. The V and J ends lost 3 bases and 4 bases, in that order; junction bases with no gene match: 8. CDR3 protein: CASSYWQGALYEQYF. The CDR3 bases are TGTGCCAGCAGTTATTGGCAGGGGGCGCTTTACGAGCAGTACTTC.

This chain links TRBV19 with TRBJ1-2; TRBD1 might be the D (5 bases). V lost 9 bases and J 2 bases, leaving 13 bases between the germline ends. Germline CDR1 reads LNHDA; CDR2 reads SQIVND (reference sequence). The CDR3 is 13 residues long. In DNA, the CDR3 is TGTGCCAGCAGTGACAGAGCCAACTATGGCTACACCTTC. This encodes CASSDRANYGYTF.

The chain combines TRBV5-1 with TRBJ2-7; 13 nucleotides align to TRBD2. This CDR3 comprises 14 residues. Looked up from germline, CDR1 is SGHRS and CDR2 is YFSETQ. V lost 4 bases, J lost 7 bases, and 5 bases stayed unmatched. The CDR3 DNA reads TGCGCCAGCAGCCAGGGACTAGCGGGGAAAGAGCAGTACTTC. Its translation is CASSQGLAGKEQYF. Based on the CDR3 plus reference TRBV5-1 and TRBJ2-7, the full variable domain is KAGVTQTPRYLIKTRGQQVTLSCSPISGHRSVSWYQQTPGQGLQFLFEYFSETQRNKGNFPGRFSGRQFSNSRSEMNVSTLELGDSALYLCASSQGLAGKEQYFGPGTRLTVT.

V gene TRBV9 combines with J gene TRBJ2-3; 9 nucleotides line up with TRBD1. There are 16 residues in the CDR3. Trimming took 0 bases from V and 0 from J; bases not matched to a gene: 2. Looked up from germline, CDR1 is SGDLS and CDR2 is YYNGEE. The CDR3 bases are TGTGCCAGCAGCGTAGTTGGACAGGGGAGCACAGATACGCAGTATTTT. Translating it yields CASSVVGQGSTDTQYF.

The chain has TRBV6-1 and TRBJ1-1, with 7 bases identical to TRBD1. The germline gives CDR1 MNHNS, CDR2 SASEGT. V shed 6 bases and J 0 bases; nucleotides not matched to a gene: 4. The CDR3 contains 14 residues. DNA of the CDR3: TGTGCCAGCAGGGCGACAGGGTTGAACACTGAAGCTTTCTTT. Protein: CASRATGLNTEAFF.

The chain combines TRBV9 with TRBJ2-1; TRBD2 aligns across 10 bases. The CDR3 length is 17 residues. With V trimmed by 0 bases and J by 6 bases, 9 bases remained unmatched. CDR1 SGDLS and CDR2 YYNGEE come from the germline V gene. The DNA of the CDR3 is TGTGCCAGCAGCGTAGAGGGACTAGCGAAATGGGGCAATGAGCAGTTCTTC. Translation gives CASSVEGLAKWGNEQFF.

The V gene is TRBV19, the J gene TRBJ2-1; TRBD1 matches 7 bases. Per germline, CDR1 LNHDA and CDR2 SQIVND (reference sequence). V lost 5 bases and J lost 9; bases outside the gene matches: 13. The CDR3 runs to 15 residues. CDR3 sequence reads: CASSPQGHPGIEQFF. CDR3 coding DNA: TGTGCCAGTAGTCCACAGGGGCACCCCGGAATTGAGCAGTTCTTC.

This clone is a singleton in its sample. J is TRBJ2-3 and V is TRBV7-3; TRBD2 matches at 13 bases. The CDR3 is made up of 19 amino acids. V lost 5 bases and J lost 3; bases outside the gene matches: 14. Germline CDR1 is SGHTA and CDR2 is FQGTGA. The CDR3 DNA sequence: TGTGCCAGCAGCGGGCGACTAGCGGGGGGTTTGAGTGGTACAGATACGCAGTATTTT. Translation gives CASSGRLAGGLSGTDTQYF.

V and J are TRBV1 and TRBJ1-1. TRBV1 is deemed a pseudogene. This CDR3 contains 14 residues. CDR3 nucleotides: TGCACCAGCAGCCAAGTCCGGCCGGGGACTGAAGCTTTCTTT. Its protein is CTSSQVRPGTEAFF.

The chain links TRBV30 to TRBJ1-6; perhaps TRBD1 as D (6 bases). Trimming shortened V by 4 bases and J by 5 bases, and 9 bases separated the two germline ends. The CDR3 sequence is 13 residues long. Germline CDR1 GTSNPN, CDR2 SVGIG (reference sequence). The CDR3 DNA reads as TGTGCCTGGATACCAGGGGATAATTCACCCCTCCACTTT. It codes for CAWIPGDNSPLHF.

V is TRBV9 and J is TRBJ1-3, with 7 bases aligning to TRBD1. V lost 0 bases to trimming and J lost 2 bases; unmatched junction nucleotides: 8. The CDR3 totals 17 residues. Germline V gives CDR1 SGDLS, CDR2 YYNGEE. CDR3 nucleotides: TGTGCCAGCAGCGTAGAGGGGGCTTTTGTAGCTGGAAACACCATATATTTT. This translates into CASSVEGAFVAGNTIYF.

A remark on this clone: The junction differs from germline at one of its ends, possibly a read error. The chain is built from TRBV7-7 and TRBJ2-7; 11 bases match TRBD2. This CDR3 has 15 amino acids. In germline, CDR1 is SSHAT, CDR2 FNYEAQ (reference sequence). The CDR3, as DNA: TGTGCTAGCAGCCCCGGGTTAGCGGGAGGGTACGAGCAGTACTTC. Its protein is CASSPGLAGGYEQYF.

The rearrangement joins TRBV5-1 to TRBJ2-1, with a tentative D call TRBD1 (6 bases). CDR1 and CDR2 from the germline V gene are SGHRS and YFSETQ. This CDR3 has 13 residues. The V end lost 4 bases, the J end lost 5 bases, and 10 bases lay between the germline ends. Here the CDR3 DNA reads TGCGCCAGCAGCCGGACAGCCCACAATGAGCAGTTCTTC. This encodes CASSRTAHNEQFF.

V usage is TRBV30 and J usage is TRBJ1-6; TRBD1 agrees at 7 bases. The V gene's germline CDR1 is GTSNPN and CDR2 SVGIG (reference sequence). The CDR3 runs 17 residues. Unmatched junction bases numbered 19, after V lost 7 bases and J lost 7 bases. The CDR3: CASNSPLGTVDNSPLHF. The CDR3, as DNA: TGTGCCTCCAACTCCCCACTCGGGACAGTCGACAATTCACCCCTCCACTTT. Supplemented by reference TRBV30 and TRBJ1-6, the full variable domain reads SQTIHQWPATLVQPVGSPLSLECTVEGTSNPNLYWYRQAAGRGLQLLFYSVGIGQISSEVPQNLSASRPQDRQFILSSKKLLLSDSGFYLCASNSPLGTVDNSPLHFGNGTRLTVT.